Following are 20 T cell receptor beta chains from one sample sequenced in a study of blood T cell repertoires in COVID-19. TCRdb's copy holds only in-frame clones and misses some; the assay was immunoSEQ multiplex PCR. The repertoire consists of approximately 480,000 clones, with roughly nine tenths occurring once and the leading ten covering approximately 0.9%. The sequenced sample consisted of peripheral blood. These TCRs come from a man younger than 30 with COVID-19, enrolled during active disease.

A note on this clone: At the DNA level, this CDR3 is encoded by other sequences in the same sample as well. The CDR3 here is CASSQEQGVNYGYTF. In nucleotides, the CDR3 is TGTGCCAGCAGCCAAGAACAGGGGGTAAACTATGGCTACACCTTC. The chain combines TRBV4-2 with TRBJ1-2; 8 bases align to TRBD1. CDR1 is LGHNA, CDR2 YNFKEQ, per germline. Trimming removed 0 bases from V and 2 bases from J; junction bases left unmatched: 2. This CDR3 is built from 15 residues.

CDR3 protein: CASAVAKETQYF. The CDR3 DNA sequence: TGTGCCAGCGCAGTTGCAAAGGAGACCCAGTACTTC. This rearrangement joins TRBV2 to TRBJ2-5; no firm D call. From germline, CDR1 is SNHLY and CDR2 FYNNEI. Trimming took 8 bases from V and 5 from J, leaving 12 bases between them. The CDR3 covers 12 residues.

The chain links TRBV18 to TRBJ1-1; maybe TRBD1 (5 bases). The ends were cut back, 6 bases at V and 0 bases at J, with 14 bases in the middle. The CDR3 is 15 amino acids. The germline CDR1 and CDR2 sequences are KGHSH and LQKENI. Written as DNA, the CDR3 is TGTGCCAGCTCGGCGACAGAAGCTATGAACACTGAAGCTTTCTTT. Translation gives CASSATEAMNTEAFF.

The chain carries TRBV30 and TRBJ2-7; TRBD1 is a possible D gene (5 bases). Germline V gene lookup returns CDR1 GTSNPN and CDR2 SVGIG (reference sequence). The length of the CDR3 is 13 residues. V dropped 0 bases and J dropped 2 bases, with 8 bases sitting between them. The CDR3 loop is CAWSVSGTYEQYF. CDR3 DNA sequence: TGTGCCTGGAGTGTATCAGGGACCTACGAGCAGTACTTC.

The V gene is TRBV5-1, the J gene TRBJ2-5, with a tentative D call TRBD2 (5 bases). V was clipped by 4 bases and J by 0 bases, with 7 bases between them. Per the germline V gene, CDR1 is SGHRS and CDR2 is YFSETQ. This CDR3 has 13 amino acids. CDR3 nucleotide sequence: TGCGCCAGCAGCGGAGCGGACCAAGAGACCCAGTACTTC. Translated, it gives CASSGADQETQYF. The entire variable domain, with the rest obtained from reference TRBV5-1 and TRBJ2-5, is as follows: KAGVTQTPRYLIKTRGQQVTLSCSPISGHRSVSWYQQTPGQGLQFLFEYFSETQRNKGNFPGRFSGRQFSNSRSEMNVSTLELGDSALYLCASSGADQETQYFGPGTRLLVL.

The J gene is TRBJ2-1, the V gene TRBV18; 8 nucleotides align to TRBD1. The germline gives CDR1 KGHSH, CDR2 LQKENI. The CDR3 extends over 16 amino acids. The junction had 7 bases not matched to a gene; V was cut back by 1 base and J by 5 bases. The chain's CDR3 is CASSPLPGQANNEQFF. The CDR3 DNA reads as TGTGCCAGCTCACCACTACCGGGACAGGCGAACAATGAGCAGTTCTTC.

The chain uses TRBV19 and TRBJ1-2; no clear D gene. The germline V gene has CDR1 LNHDA and CDR2 SQIVND (reference sequence). This CDR3 has 13 amino acids. V gave up 6 bases and J gave up 2 bases, with 10 bases separating them. For the CDR3, the DNA is TGTGCCAGTAGGACAAACGGAAACTATGGCTACACCTTC. Its protein product is CASRTNGNYGYTF.

This clone occurred once. The V gene is TRBV7-7, the J gene TRBJ2-3; 9 nucleotides agree with TRBD2. CDR1 is SSHAT and CDR2 is FNYEAQ in the germline V gene (reference sequence). The CDR3 consists of 15 residues. The V segment lost 8 bases and the J segment 1 base; nucleotides outside the gene matches: 7. Here the CDR3 reads CASSSGAPGTDTQYF. For the CDR3, the DNA is TGTGCCAGCTCTAGCGGGGCCCCTGGCACAGATACGCAGTATTTT.

The CDR3: CAATVGLFNQPQHF. The CDR3 DNA follows: TGTGCCGCGACCGTGGGCCTTTTCAATCAGCCCCAGCATTTT. The chain combines TRBV24-1 with TRBJ1-5; D ambiguous. The CDR3 is 14 amino acids. Germline V gene lookup returns CDR1 KGHDR and CDR2 SFDVKD. V lost 12 bases and J 3 bases, leaving 17 bases between the germline ends.

The chain couples TRBV2 to TRBJ1-6, with D possibly matching TRBD1 (5 bases). The CDR3 runs 15 residues. The germline V gene has CDR1 SNHLY and CDR2 FYNNEI. Trimming removed 2 bases at V and 5 bases at J, with 10 bases between. The CDR3 protein is CASSETSGNNSPLHF. In DNA, the CDR3 is TGTGCCAGCAGTGAAACTTCAGGGAATAATTCACCCCTCCACTTT.

This rearrangement joins TRBV14 to TRBJ1-1, with 7 bases lining up with TRBD1. Germline V gene data show CDR1 as SGHDN and CDR2 as FVKESK. J gave up 4 bases and V 4 bases, and 3 bases lay outside the gene matches. The CDR3 covers 13 residues. The CDR3 spells CASSLSGGTEAFF. Here the CDR3 DNA reads TGTGCCAGCAGCCTTTCAGGGGGCACTGAAGCTTTCTTT.

Worth noting for this clone: Other DNA sequences in the sample encode the same CDR3. This chain connects TRBV27 to TRBJ2-1; 10 positions agree with TRBD1. Trimming at V came to 6 bases and at J to 0 bases, leaving 2 bases not matched to a gene. The CDR3 contains 15 residues. The germline V gene encodes CDR1 MNHEY and CDR2 SMNVEV (reference sequence). CDR3 coding DNA: TGTGCCAGCAGGAGACAGGGGGCCTCCTACAATGAGCAGTTCTTC. Encoded protein: CASRRQGASYNEQFF.

This chain connects TRBV12-3 or TRBV12-4 to TRBJ2-7; TRBD2 aligns across 7 bases. Unmatched junction bases numbered 2, after V lost 6 bases and J lost 6 bases. The CDR3 runs 11 residues. The CDR3 protein is CASSGGGEQYF. The CDR3 bases are TGTGCCAGCAGCGGCGGGGGCGAGCAGTACTTC.

CDR3: CASSPRDRGGHTEAFF. The DNA for the CDR3 is TGTGCCAGCAGCCCACGGGACAGGGGCGGGCACACTGAAGCTTTCTTT. The chain links TRBV5-4 to TRBJ1-1; 10 bases match TRBD1. V lost 4 bases, J lost 3 bases, and 9 bases stayed unmatched. CDR3 length equals 16 residues. CDR1 and CDR2 (germline): SGHNT, YYREEE (reference sequence).

The rearrangement uses TRBV3-1 (or the pseudogene TRBV3-2) and TRBJ2-7; 9 bases are a match to TRBD2. This CDR3 region has 16 residues. The J segment lost 7 bases and the V segment lost 0 bases, leaving 10 bases of the junction unmatched. Germline V gene data show CDR1 as LGHDT and CDR2 as YNNKEL (reference sequence). CDR3 sequence: CASSQDRLAGIGEQYF. CDR3 in DNA: TGTGCCAGCAGCCAAGATCGTCTAGCGGGGATAGGAGAGCAGTACTTC.

The rearrangement links TRBV18 to TRBJ2-1; D uncertain. This CDR3 is built from 12 residues. V was shortened by 4 bases and J by 2 bases, with 3 bases between the two germline ends. The germline V gene encodes CDR1 KGHSH and CDR2 LQKENI. The CDR3 sequence is CASSQPYNEQFF. CDR3 sequence (DNA): TGTGCCAGCTCACAGCCCTACAATGAGCAGTTCTTC.

In the case of this clone: This likely traces to a read error, being one base from a far larger clone. This chain joins TRBV5-1 and TRBJ2-7; 13 positions agree with TRBD2. The CDR3 is 15 amino acids. The J segment lost 3 bases and the V segment lost 4 bases, leaving 4 bases of the junction unmatched. The germline gives CDR1 SGHRS, CDR2 YFSETQ. As DNA, the CDR3 is TGCGCCAGCAGCCCGGGACTAGCGGGGAACTACGAGCAGTACTTC. It encodes CASSPGLAGNYEQYF.

The chain combines TRBV5-4 with TRBJ2-7; 10 positions match TRBD2. Looked up from germline, CDR1 is SGHNT and CDR2 is YYREEE (reference sequence). The CDR3 consists of 16 residues. The J segment lost 4 bases and the V segment lost 5 bases, leaving 12 bases of the junction unmatched. The CDR3 loop reads CASSIQPTSGQYEQYF. The CDR3 nucleotides read TGTGCCAGCAGTATACAGCCGACTAGCGGGCAGTACGAGCAGTACTTC. The full variable domain, its missing parts supplied by reference TRBV5-4 and TRBJ2-7, is ETGVTQSPTHLIKTRGQQVTLRCSSQSGHNTVSWYQQALGQGPQFIFQYYREEENGRGNFPPRFSGLQFPNYSSELNVNALELDDSALYLCASSIQPTSGQYEQYFGPGTRLTVT.

CDR3 amino acids: CSTRQGQNTEAFF. CDR3 nucleotide sequence: TGCAGCACCCGACAGGGCCAGAACACTGAAGCTTTCTTT. This rearrangement joins TRBV29-1 to TRBJ1-1; TRBD1 matches 7 bases. Germline trimming cut 8 bases from V and 1 base from J; bases unmatched to any gene: 7. The germline CDR1 and CDR2 sequences are SQVTM and ANQGSEA. The CDR3 consists of 13 residues.

This sequence joins TRBV27 and TRBJ2-7, with 7 bases that match TRBD1. Germline assignment: CDR1 MNHEY and CDR2 SMNVEV (reference sequence). V dropped 5 bases and J dropped 7; count of bases not matched to a gene: 8. This CDR3 is built from 13 residues. CDR3 sequence (DNA): TGTGCCAGCAGTGTACAGGGGCGCGGGGAGCAGTACTTC. This encodes CASSVQGRGEQYF.